Listed below are T cell receptor beta chains from one sample, sequenced in a study of T cells in Graves' hyperthyroidism and ophthalmopathy. TCRdb ran MiXCR on the multiplex PCR reads and lists one entry per CDR3 protein. The data contain 500,000 to 600,000 distinct CDR3 sequences, under 60% of them singletons. The sample was peripheral blood or thyroid tissue (not recorded which). The receptor set was obtained from an adult woman with Graves' disease, either hyperthyroidism or ophthalmopathy (not recorded which). Each CDR3 is given with its conserved first and last residue. Each record gives: J gene, V gene, D gene, clone size, CDR3 DNA, CDR3 protein. The D gene is left open where the match is weak. Expanded clones are given a class, and other clones once, few, many or no size at all.

J gene: TRBJ2-7
V gene: TRBV7-3
D gene: .
clone size: few
CDR3 DNA: TGTGCCAGCAGCTTAAGTCCTGACAGTCGATCCTACGAGCAGTACTTC
CDR3 protein: CASSLSPDSRSYEQYF

J gene: TRBJ2-5
V gene: TRBV20-1
D gene: .
clone size: few
CDR3 DNA: TGCAGTGCTAGATATGCTCAAGAGACCCAGTACTTC
CDR3 protein: CSARYAQETQYF

J gene: TRBJ1-2
V gene: TRBV7-9
D gene: .
clone size: many
CDR3 DNA: TGTGCCAGCAGCTCTGGACCCAATCGGGTCTATGGCTACACCTTC
CDR3 protein: CASSSGPNRVYGYTF

J gene: TRBJ1-1
V gene: TRBV25-1
D gene: .
clone size: few
CDR3 DNA: TGTGCCAGCAGTCCGAGGACGAAATTAAACACTGAAGCTTTCTTT
CDR3 protein: CASSPRTKLNTEAFF

J gene: TRBJ2-5
V gene: TRBV6-1
D gene: .
clone size: .
CDR3 DNA: TGTGCCAGCAGCCAGGAGGGGATGCAGCCCCAGTACTTC
CDR3 protein: CASSQEGMQPQYF

J gene: TRBJ2-7
V gene: TRBV4-1
D gene: .
clone size: many
CDR3 DNA: TGCGCCAGCAGCCCCAGGCAGGAGACCTACGAGCAGTACTTC
CDR3 protein: CASSPRQETYEQYF

J gene: TRBJ1-1
V gene: TRBV5-1
D gene: .
clone size: many
CDR3 DNA: TGCGCCAGCAGCTTGGAGAGGGGTAGGGGTGAAGCTTTCTTT
CDR3 protein: CASSLERGRGEAFF

J gene: TRBJ2-2
V gene: TRBV5-1
D gene: .
clone size: few
CDR3 DNA: TGCGCCAGCAGTATCCCTAGTGAGGAGCTGTTTTTT
CDR3 protein: CASSIPSEELFF

J gene: TRBJ2-5
V gene: TRBV7-9
D gene: .
clone size: once
CDR3 DNA: TGTGCCAGCATGCGCCGGGCAGGGAACCACCAAGAGACCCAGTACTTC
CDR3 protein: CASMRRAGNHQETQYF

J gene: TRBJ1-1
V gene: TRBV2
D gene: .
clone size: .
CDR3 DNA: TGTGCCAGCAATTGGCCCGGAGAGGTGACTGAAGCTTTCTTT
CDR3 protein: CASNWPGEVTEAFF

J gene: TRBJ2-2
V gene: TRBV10-3
D gene: TRBD2
clone size: .
CDR3 DNA: TGTGCTCTGGGCGGGAGCCCCACCGGGGAGCTGTTTTTT
CDR3 protein: CALGGSPTGELFF

J gene: TRBJ2-2
V gene: TRBV20-1
D gene: TRBD2
clone size: few
CDR3 DNA: TGCAGTGCTCCCCCTGCATCGGGAGGATGGACCGGGGAGCTGTTTTTT
CDR3 protein: CSAPPASGGWTGELFF

J gene: TRBJ2-7
V gene: TRBV3-1
D gene: .
clone size: many
CDR3 DNA: TGTGCCAGCAGCCCAAGAGAGCCCTACGAGCAGTACTTC
CDR3 protein: CASSPREPYEQYF

J gene: TRBJ2-7
V gene: TRBV4-1
D gene: TRBD2
clone size: many
CDR3 DNA: TGCGCCAGCAGCCAACTAGCGGGAGGGCCTTTCGAGCAGTACTTC
CDR3 protein: CASSQLAGGPFEQYF